This TCR beta chain was profiled in a study of technical replicates of blood from a handful of donors. Looked up from germline, CDR1 is MRHNA and CDR2 is SNTAGT. CDR3 size: 13 residues. Trimming left V 2 bases short and J 11 bases short, with 10 bases between. Repertoires were generated with immunoSEQ multiplex PCR, while TCRdb's copy carries only in-frame clones and drops some. The sample holds about 85,000 clones, about 95% seen once. The chain is built from TRBV6-4 and TRBJ1-6; D uncertain. The sequence was collected from a human donor in good health. The sample taken for sequencing was T cells isolated from PBMCs. DNA for the CDR3: TGTGCCAGCAGTGACCTCCCCGGGACACCCCTCCACTTT. Translated: CASSDLPGTPLHF.